These 28 T cell receptor beta chains came from one sample sequenced in a study of response to subunit inactivated influenza vaccine. TCRdb re-analysed the RT-PCR reads in MiXCR, keeping a single row per CDR3 protein. The data hold about 500,000 distinct CDR3 sequences, with 16% observed a single time. This specimen consisted of CD4+ T cells sorted from PBMCs, obtained 23 to 25 months after vaccination. The receptors here all came from a man aged 50 to 75 who received an inactivated influenza vaccine.

The CDR3 DNA is TGCGCCAGCAGCTGGGGGGCTAGCGGGGGTGATGAGCAGTTCTTC. It translates to CASSWGASGGDEQFF. The chain recombines TRBV5-1 with TRBJ2-1, with 10 bases matching TRBD2. The CDR3 is 15 amino acids. Germline V gene sequence: CDR1 SGHRS, CDR2 YFSETQ. V shed 3 bases, J shed 8 bases, and the junction held 8 bases outside the gene matches.

The genes are TRBV7-8 and TRBJ2-7, with D perhaps matching TRBD1 or TRBD2 (5 bases each). The CDR3 is 15 amino acids. Germline CDR1 is SGHVS and CDR2 is FQNEAQ. Trimming left V 4 bases short and J 3 bases short, with 16 bases between. The CDR3 is CASSSPGGFGYEQYF. The CDR3 DNA is TGTGCCAGCAGCTCCCCTGGGGGATTCGGCTACGAGCAGTACTTC.

This clonotype has a handful of counts. The rearrangement uses TRBV7-8 and TRBJ2-4; D gene ambiguous. The V gene lost 2 bases and the J gene lost 1 base, with 12 bases spanning the gap. The CDR3 consists of 16 residues. Germline CDR1 SGHVS, CDR2 FQNEAQ. The CDR3 reads CASSLSPTAAKNIQYF. The CDR3 DNA follows: TGTGCCAGCAGCTTATCCCCGACTGCTGCCAAAAACATTCAGTACTTC.

CDR3 nucleotide sequence: TGCGCCAGCAGCCAAGATAGCGGGAGGGCCTTAGATACGCAGTATTTT. As protein: CASSQDSGRALDTQYF. This chain joins TRBV4-3 and TRBJ2-3, with TRBD2 identical over 11 bases. The CDR3 covers 16 residues. Germline CDR1 is LGHNA and CDR2 is YSLEER. Germline trimming cut 0 bases from V and 5 bases from J; bases unmatched to any gene: 4.

In this sample, this clonotype turned up once. One end of the junction fails to match germline, which may point to a read error. This sequence joins TRBV11-2 and TRBJ2-2; TRBD2 matches 7 bases. CDR1 and CDR2 (germline): SGHAT, FQNNGV. The CDR3 runs 18 residues. For the CDR3, the DNA is TGTGCCACCCCCCCCGGGGAAATAGCGGGTCTTAACACCGGGGGGCTGTTTTTT. Translated: CATPPGEIAGLNTGGLFF.

Turning to this clonotype: Compared with germline, one end of the junction differs, possibly owing to a read error. V is TRBV4-3 and J is TRBJ2-5; D is unresolved. Germline assignment: CDR1 LGHNA and CDR2 YSLEER. The CDR3 is 16 amino acids. The CDR3 region is CASSEDAVLRYETQYF. For the CDR3, the DNA is TGCGCCAGCAGCGAAGATGCCGTATTGCGGTATGAGACCCAGTACTTC.

Note on this clonotype: This may be a read error, as it is one base from a much larger clone. This chain joins TRBV9 and TRBJ2-3; D is possibly TRBD1 or TRBD2 (6 bases each). Germline assignment: CDR1 SGDLS and CDR2 YYNGEE. The CDR3 covers 13 residues. The V gene lost 4 bases and the J gene lost 7 bases, with 13 bases spanning the gap. In DNA form, the CDR3 reads TGTGCCAGCAGCCCGGGGGCGCAAAATACGCAGTATTTT. This gives the protein CASSPGAQNTQYF. Supplemented by reference TRBV9 and TRBJ2-3, the full variable domain reads DSGVTQTPKHLITATGQRVTLRCSPRSGDLSVYWYQQSLDQGLQFLIQYYNGEERAKGNILERFSAQQFPDLHSELNLSSLELGDSALYFCASSPGAQNTQYFGPGTRLTVL.

This chain joins TRBV20-1 and TRBJ1-1; D not certain. CDR3 size: 14 residues. Germline V CDR1 and CDR2: DFQATT, SNEGSKA (reference sequence). V shed 3 bases and J shed 1 base, with 12 bases lying between them. The CDR3 reads CSARELGWNTEAFF. The CDR3 nucleotides read TGCAGTGCTAGGGAATTGGGGTGGAACACTGAAGCTTTCTTT.

This clonotype showed up just a few times. V and J are TRBV7-9 and TRBJ2-1; either TRBD1 or TRBD2 may supply D (5 bases each). In germline, CDR1 is SEHNR, CDR2 FQNEAQ (reference sequence). CDR3 length: 16 residues. V was trimmed by 7 bases and J by 4 bases, leaving 20 bases between them. The CDR3 reads CASTNWPGTAYNEQFF. The CDR3 coding sequence is TGTGCCAGCACCAACTGGCCCGGGACGGCATACAATGAGCAGTTCTTC.

This chain joins TRBV20-1 and TRBJ2-7; 7 bases line up with TRBD2. From germline, CDR1 is DFQATT and CDR2 SNEGSKA (reference sequence). The J segment lost 0 bases and the V segment lost 0 bases, leaving 8 bases of the junction unmatched. The CDR3 sequence is 16 residues long. CDR3 coding DNA: TGCAGTGCTAGAGATCTGGGGGGGTCGAGCTCCTACGAGCAGTACTTC. Its translation is CSARDLGGSSSYEQYF.

This clonotype turned up a few times. The genes are TRBV5-4 and TRBJ2-2; the D is unclear. The CDR3 runs 14 residues. V lost 1 base and J lost 2, with 6 bases in between. Germline CDR1 SGHNT, CDR2 YYREEE (reference sequence). DNA of the CDR3: TGTGCCAGCAGCTTGAGAATCAACACCGGGGAGCTGTTTTTT. It yields the protein CASSLRINTGELFF.

The table lists this clonotype with a few counts. The chain recombines TRBV20-1 with TRBJ2-7; D uncertain. Trimming removed 6 bases at V and 2 bases at J, with 11 bases between. CDR1 and CDR2 (germline): DFQATT, SNEGSKA (reference sequence). The CDR3 totals 12 residues. This CDR3 is CSALTPTYEQYF. The CDR3, as DNA: TGCAGTGCCCTAACGCCAACCTACGAGCAGTACTTC.

This clonotype has ten or more counts. The V and J genes are TRBV28 and TRBJ2-1, with TRBD2 matching over 9 bases. The CDR3 contains 16 residues. Germline assignment: CDR1 MDHEN and CDR2 SYDVKM. V was pared by 2 bases and J by 7 bases, with 9 bases of the junction left unmatched. DNA for the CDR3: TGTGCCAGCAGTTTAGAAGGTCTAGCGGGGAAAAATGAGCAGTTCTTC. Encoded protein: CASSLEGLAGKNEQFF.

This clonotype was observed a few times. The chain combines TRBV9 with TRBJ2-1, with 7 bases lining up with TRBD2. In germline, CDR1 is SGDLS, CDR2 YYNGEE. V was pared by 2 bases and J by 6 bases, with 5 bases of the junction left unmatched. The CDR3 has 14 residues. The DNA of the CDR3 is TGTGCCAGCAGCGTGCAAACTAGCGTCAATGAGCAGTTCTTC. Its translation is CASSVQTSVNEQFF.

Only a few counts were recorded for this clonotype. The chain carries TRBV12-3 or TRBV12-4 and TRBJ2-1; TRBD1 agrees at 7 bases. V lost 4 bases, J lost 0 bases, and 9 bases stayed unmatched. The CDR3 sequence is 17 residues long. In DNA form, the CDR3 reads TGTGCCAGCAGTTCCACCTGGGACAGTAGCTCCTACAATGAGCAGTTCTTC. It codes for CASSSTWDSSSYNEQFF.

This sequence joins TRBV7-3 and TRBJ2-1, with D perhaps TRBD2 (6 bases). The CDR3 extends over 16 amino acids. V lost 5 bases, J lost 4 bases, and 18 bases lay in between. Germline CDR1 SGHTA, CDR2 FQGTGA. The CDR3 DNA follows: TGTGCCAGCAGCACCACCCCGCGCGGGGTTTACAATGAGCAGTTCTTC. Translating gives CASSTTPRGVYNEQFF.

The chain couples TRBV12-3 or TRBV12-4 to TRBJ2-5, with a weak D call TRBD2 (6 bases). The CDR3 is made up of 15 amino acids. Deletions cut 6 bases from V and 2 bases from J, with 16 bases between. The DNA of the CDR3 is TGTGCCAGCAGCCGGGGGTCGAGTGGGCAAGAGACCCAGTACTTC. It translates to CASSRGSSGQETQYF.

This clonotype has more than one count but fewer than ten. The genes are TRBV29-1 and TRBJ1-1, with D hard to call. The germline V and J ends were trimmed by 6 bases and 0 bases, with 17 bases remaining between them. CDR3 length equals 15 residues. From germline, CDR1 is SQVTM and CDR2 ANQGSEA. The CDR3 spells CSVANRRDMNTEAFF. CDR3 in DNA: TGCAGCGTCGCGAACCGGAGAGACATGAACACTGAAGCTTTCTTT. The variable domain in full, with the rest retrieved from reference TRBV29-1 and TRBJ1-1, is SAVISQKPSRDICQRGTSLTIQCQVDSQVTMMFWYRQQPGQSLTLIATANQGSEATYESGFVIDKFPISRPNLTFSTLTVSNMSPEDSSIYLCSVANRRDMNTEAFFGQGTRLTVV.

The chain combines TRBV4-3 with TRBJ2-7, with 7 bases matching TRBD1. This CDR3 is 15 amino acids long. The germline V gene has CDR1 LGHNA and CDR2 YSLEER. V shed 0 bases and J 0 bases; nucleotides not matched to a gene: 2. The CDR3 loop reads CASSQEDRSSYEQYF. In DNA, the CDR3 is TGCGCCAGCAGCCAAGAGGACAGGAGCTCCTACGAGCAGTACTTC.

This clonotype showed up just a few times. V and J are TRBV10-3 and TRBJ2-5, with a tentative D call TRBD2 (6 bases). V dropped 3 bases and J dropped 2 bases, with 7 bases sitting between them. The germline V gene encodes CDR1 ENHRY and CDR2 SYGVKD. The length of the CDR3 is 13 residues. The CDR3 sequence: CAISDGGQETQYF. The CDR3 nucleotides are TGTGCCATCAGTGATGGAGGGCAAGAGACCCAGTACTTC.

This clonotype was detected only a few times. The chain recombines TRBV12-3 or TRBV12-4 with TRBJ2-7, with TRBD1 as a possible D gene (6 bases). V was trimmed by 6 bases and J by 5 bases, leaving 14 bases between them. The CDR3 runs to 13 residues. The CDR3, as DNA: TGTGCCAGCAGAAACAGGGTGGACCACGAGCAGTACTTC. The encoded protein is CASRNRVDHEQYF.

This clonotype was seen many times. This chain uses TRBV5-1 with TRBJ2-5, with D unclear. The ends were cut back, 6 bases at V and 5 bases at J, with 11 bases in the middle. Germline values: CDR1 SGHRS, CDR2 YFSETQ. This CDR3 region has 12 residues. CDR3 nucleotides: TGCGCCAGCAACCCAGGAGCGGAGACCCAGTACTTC. This encodes CASNPGAETQYF.

Ten or more counts support this clonotype. The chain has TRBV29-1 and TRBJ2-1; 7 bases are shared with TRBD1. With 5 bases clipped from V and 1 base from J, the junction kept 2 bases outside the gene matches. CDR3 length equals 13 residues. Germline assignment: CDR1 SQVTM and CDR2 ANQGSEA. CDR3 region: CSVRGPSYNEQFF. Here the CDR3 DNA reads TGCAGCGTTAGGGGGCCGTCCTACAATGAGCAGTTCTTC.

Only a few counts were recorded for this clonotype. The chain is built from TRBV5-1 and TRBJ1-4; no clear D. Trimming removed 4 bases at V and 10 bases at J, with 8 bases between. The CDR3 contains 11 residues. Germline V gene lookup returns CDR1 SGHRS and CDR2 YFSETQ. The CDR3 spells CASSGEGKLFF. The CDR3 nucleotides are TGCGCCAGCAGCGGTGAGGGAAAACTGTTTTTT.

A few counts support this clonotype. V usage is TRBV5-1 and J usage is TRBJ2-7, with D unresolved. This CDR3 contains 14 residues. Trimming stripped 0 bases from V and 6 bases from J, with 13 bases between. Germline V CDR1 and CDR2: SGHRS, YFSETQ. The CDR3 loop reads CASSLEGRTAEQYF. As DNA, the CDR3 is TGCGCCAGCAGCTTGGAGGGCAGGACCGCCGAGCAGTACTTC.

This clonotype has a count of ten or more. This sequence joins TRBV6-5 and TRBJ1-2, with unresolved D. In germline, CDR1 is MNHEY, CDR2 SVGAGI. The V end lost 0 bases, the J end lost 4 bases, and 9 bases lay between the germline ends. There are 14 residues in the CDR3. The CDR3 coding sequence is TGTGCCAGCAGTTACTCTCTCCGGTCCTATGGCTACACCTTC. The encoded protein is CASSYSLRSYGYTF.

In its sample, this clonotype was seen a few times. The chain couples TRBV7-2 to TRBJ2-5, with D unresolved. Deletions cut 7 bases from V and 5 bases from J, with 11 bases between. Germline V lookup: CDR1 SGHTA, CDR2 FQGNSA. The CDR3 consists of 12 residues. The CDR3 loop reads CASNRERETQYF. The CDR3 bases are TGTGCCAGCAATAGGGAAAGGGAGACCCAGTACTTC.

This clonotype was observed a handful of times. The genes are TRBV11-3 and TRBJ2-1; tentative D call: TRBD2 (6 bases). Germline lookup yields CDR1 SGHNT and CDR2 YENEEA. The germline V and J ends were trimmed by 0 bases and 4 bases, with 10 bases remaining between them. The CDR3 runs to 15 residues. The CDR3 coding sequence is TGTGCCAGCAGCTTAGAAGGGCTAGCGTACAATGAGCAGTTCTTC. Amino acid sequence: CASSLEGLAYNEQFF.